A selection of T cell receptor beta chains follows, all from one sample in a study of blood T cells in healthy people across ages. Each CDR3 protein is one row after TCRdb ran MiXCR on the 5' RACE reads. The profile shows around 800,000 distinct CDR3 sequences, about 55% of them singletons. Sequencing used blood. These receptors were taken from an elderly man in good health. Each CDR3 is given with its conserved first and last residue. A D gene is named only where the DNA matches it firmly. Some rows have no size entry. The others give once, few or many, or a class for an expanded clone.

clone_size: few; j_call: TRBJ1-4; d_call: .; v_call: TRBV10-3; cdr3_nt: TGTGCCATCAGTGACTCGGTCCAGGTCTCGGAGGAAAAACTGTTTTTT; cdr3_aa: CAISDSVQVSEEKLFF
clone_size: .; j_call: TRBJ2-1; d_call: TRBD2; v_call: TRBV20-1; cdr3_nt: TGCAGTGCTGAGCCTAGCGGGATGGGCAATGAGCAGTTCTTC; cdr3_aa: CSAEPSGMGNEQFF
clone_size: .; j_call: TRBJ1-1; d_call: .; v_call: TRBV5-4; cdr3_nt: TGTGCCAGCAGCAAGAGGGATGCTGAAGCTTTCTTT; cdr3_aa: CASSKRDAEAFF
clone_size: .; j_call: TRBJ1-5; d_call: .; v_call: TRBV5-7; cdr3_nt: TGTGCCAGCAGCCCGAGGACGGAACAAAATCAGCCCCAGCATTTT; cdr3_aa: CASSPRTEQNQPQHF
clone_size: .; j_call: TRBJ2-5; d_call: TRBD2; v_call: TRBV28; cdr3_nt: TGTGCCACACGCCTGAGCGGGAGAGGAGAGACCCAGTACTTC; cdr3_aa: CATRLSGRGETQYF
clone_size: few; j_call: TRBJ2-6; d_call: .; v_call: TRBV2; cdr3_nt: TGTGCCAGCAGCAGGGGACAAACTGGGGCCAACGTCCTGACTTTC; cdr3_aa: CASSRGQTGANVLTF
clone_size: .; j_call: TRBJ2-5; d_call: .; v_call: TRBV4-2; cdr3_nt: TGTGCCAGCAGCCCCGGTGCGTCAGAAGAGACCCAGTACTTC; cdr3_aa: CASSPGASEETQYF
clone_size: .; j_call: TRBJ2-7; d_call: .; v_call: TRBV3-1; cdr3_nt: TGTGCCAGCAGCCAAAGCTCCGAGCAGTACTTC; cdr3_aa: CASSQSSEQYF
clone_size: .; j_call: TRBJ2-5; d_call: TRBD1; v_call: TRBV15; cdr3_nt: TGTGCCACCAGCAGATGCCCGGGACAGGGGGCACAAGAGACCCAGTACTTC; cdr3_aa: CATSRCPGQGAQETQYF
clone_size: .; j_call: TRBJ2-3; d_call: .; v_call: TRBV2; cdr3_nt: TGTGCCAGCAGTGGGGCAAGTCAGCACAGATACGCGTATTTT; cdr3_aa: CASSGASQHRYAYF
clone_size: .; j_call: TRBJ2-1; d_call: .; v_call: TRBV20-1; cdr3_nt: TGCAGTGCTAGAGAACCCCCGCTAGATCATGAGCAGTTCTTC; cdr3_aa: CSAREPPLDHEQFF
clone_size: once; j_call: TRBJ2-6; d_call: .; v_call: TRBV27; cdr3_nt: TGTGCCAGCAAGGGTACCTCTGGGGCCAACGTCCTGACTTTC; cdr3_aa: CASKGTSGANVLTF
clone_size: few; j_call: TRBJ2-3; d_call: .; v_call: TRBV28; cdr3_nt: TGTGCCAGCATCCCTATTGGGGGCCAATCCCCAGATACGCAGTATTTT; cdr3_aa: CASIPIGGQSPDTQYF
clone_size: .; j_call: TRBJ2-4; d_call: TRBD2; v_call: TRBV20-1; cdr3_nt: TGCAGTGCTTTCGATTGGGGACTAGCGGGAGTAACCAAAAACATTCAGTACTTC; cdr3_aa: CSAFDWGLAGVTKNIQYF
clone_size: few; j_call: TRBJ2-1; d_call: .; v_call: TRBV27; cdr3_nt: TGTGCCAGCAGTAGAGGGGGGAGTGAGGTGGGCTACAATGAGCAGTTCTTC; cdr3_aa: CASSRGGSEVGYNEQFF
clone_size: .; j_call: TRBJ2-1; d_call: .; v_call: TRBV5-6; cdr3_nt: TGTGCCAGCAACGAGGTCCTCTCTAGAGCCTACAATGAGCAGTTCTTC; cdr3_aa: CASNEVLSRAYNEQFF
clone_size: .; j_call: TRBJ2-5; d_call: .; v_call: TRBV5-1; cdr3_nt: TGCGCCAGCGTACTCATGGGGGACCCCAAATTAGAGCAGTACTTC; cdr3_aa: CASVLMGDPKLEQYF
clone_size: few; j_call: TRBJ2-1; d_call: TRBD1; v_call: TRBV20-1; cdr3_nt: TGCAGTGCCACGGGACAGGTTATCAATGAGCAGTTCTTC; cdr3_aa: CSATGQVINEQFF
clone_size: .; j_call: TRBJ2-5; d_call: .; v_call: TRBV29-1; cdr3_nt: TGCAGCGTTGGGGATTGGATGGGAGAGACCCAGTACTTC; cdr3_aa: CSVGDWMGETQYF
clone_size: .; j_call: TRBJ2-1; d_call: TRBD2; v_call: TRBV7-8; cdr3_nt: TGTGCCAGCAGCTCACTACGTGGGGAGGGAGACAATGAGCAGTTCTTC; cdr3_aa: CASSSLRGEGDNEQFF
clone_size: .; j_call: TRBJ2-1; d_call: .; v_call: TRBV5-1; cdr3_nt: TGCGCCAGCAGTTTCGGGCTTACGGGGTTCTACAATGAGCAGTTCTTC; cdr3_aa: CASSFGLTGFYNEQFF
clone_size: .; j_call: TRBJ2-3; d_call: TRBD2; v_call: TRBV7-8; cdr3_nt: TGTGCCAGCAGCTCGATAAAGCGGGAAAGGGACGCGTATTTT; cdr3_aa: CASSSIKRERDAYF
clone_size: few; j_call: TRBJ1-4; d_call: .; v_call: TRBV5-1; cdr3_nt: TGCGCCAGCCGCCCTCAAGCAGGGACAACTAATGAAAAACTGTTTTTT; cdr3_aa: CASRPQAGTTNEKLFF
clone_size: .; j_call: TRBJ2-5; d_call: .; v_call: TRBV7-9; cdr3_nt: TGTGCCAGCAGCTTAGGCGACCGCCGGGGAGAGACCCAGTACTTC; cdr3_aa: CASSLGDRRGETQYF
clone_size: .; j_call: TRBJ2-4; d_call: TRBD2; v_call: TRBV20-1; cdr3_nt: TGCAGTGCTAGACTAGCGGGAGCCAAAAACATTCAGTACTTC; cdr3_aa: CSARLAGAKNIQYF
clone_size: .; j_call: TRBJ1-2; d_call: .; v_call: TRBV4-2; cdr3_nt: TGTGCCAGCAGCCAGGCCCAGGCGCGGGGAGTCTATGGCTACACCTTC; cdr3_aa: CASSQAQARGVYGYTF
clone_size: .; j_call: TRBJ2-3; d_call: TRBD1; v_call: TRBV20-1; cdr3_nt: TGCAGTGCCCCGGACAGGATAGGCACAGATACGCAGTATTTT; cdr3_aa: CSAPDRIGTDTQYF
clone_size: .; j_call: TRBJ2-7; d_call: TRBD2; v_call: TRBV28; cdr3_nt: TGTGCCAGCAGTGCATCGGGGGGGAGACAGACCTACGAGCAGTACTTC; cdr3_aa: CASSASGGRQTYEQYF